The 17 T cell receptor beta chains listed next were all sequenced from one sample in a study of cytotoxic CD8 clonotypes in ibrutinib-treated CLL. Profiling relied on immunoSEQ multiplex PCR, and the TCRdb table lists in-frame clones only, not all of them. The data hold hundreds of thousands of clones, with 70% observed a single time. The starting material was PBMCs, obtained after 24 months of ibrutinib treatment. Source of these receptors: a human donor with chronic lymphocytic leukemia.

V gene TRBV19 combines with J gene TRBJ1-2; D possibly corresponds to TRBD1 (5 bases). Trimming removed 7 bases from V and 4 bases from J, with 10 bases in between. Germline CDR1 is LNHDA and CDR2 is SQIVND (reference sequence). The CDR3 consists of 12 residues. The CDR3 DNA is TGTGCCAGTATTGACAGAGCCTATGGCTACACCTTC. Encoded protein: CASIDRAYGYTF.

J is TRBJ1-4 and V is TRBV28, with D perhaps TRBD1 (5 bases). V lost 1 base and J 7 bases, leaving 13 bases between the germline ends. The CDR3 covers 15 residues. In germline, CDR1 is MDHEN, CDR2 SYDVKM. The CDR3 loop is CASSLSGWRSEKLFF. CDR3 nucleotide sequence: TGTGCCAGCAGTTTATCAGGGTGGCGTAGTGAAAAACTGTTTTTT.

This clone showed up just once. The rearrangement joins TRBV5-1 to TRBJ2-2; tentatively, D is TRBD1 (5 bases). The length of the CDR3 is 12 residues. The V and J ends lost 0 bases and 9 bases respectively, with 6 bases between them. The germline V gene has CDR1 SGHRS and CDR2 YFSETQ. The DNA for the CDR3 is TGCGCCAGCAGCTTGGGGACAAGGGAGCTGTTTTTT. It codes for CASSLGTRELFF. Combining the CDR3 with reference TRBV5-1 and TRBJ2-2 gives the whole variable domain KAGVTQTPRYLIKTRGQQVTLSCSPISGHRSVSWYQQTPGQGLQFLFEYFSETQRNKGNFPGRFSGRQFSNSRSEMNVSTLELGDSALYLCASSLGTRELFFGEGSRLTVL.

CDR3 sequence (DNA): TGTGCCTTGAGGGGCAACTATGGCTACACCTTC. Its translation is CALRGNYGYTF. This chain uses TRBV28 with TRBJ1-2; weak D call: TRBD1 (5 bases). Between the trimmed V and J ends, which lost 11 bases and 2 bases, there was a span of 9 bases. This CDR3 region has 11 residues. Germline V gene data show CDR1 as MDHEN and CDR2 as SYDVKM.

The chain employs TRBV12-5 and TRBJ2-1; 8 nucleotides line up with TRBD1. CDR1 and CDR2 from the germline V gene are LGHNT and FRNRAP. Germline trimming cut 6 bases from V and 7 bases from J; bases unmatched to any gene: 5. The length of the CDR3 is 13 residues. CDR3 nucleotides: TGTGCTAGTGGCTGGGACAGGATGAATGAGCAGTTCTTC. This codes for CASGWDRMNEQFF.

The V gene is TRBV5-1, the J gene TRBJ1-2; 7 nucleotides match TRBD1. The CDR3 length is 14 residues. The germline V gene has CDR1 SGHRS and CDR2 YFSETQ. The J segment lost 4 bases and the V segment lost 4 bases, leaving 7 bases of the junction unmatched. The CDR3 DNA follows: TGCGCCAGCAGCGTAACGGGACAGCGCTATGGCTACACCTTC. Residues: CASSVTGQRYGYTF.

The gene calls are TRBV7-8 and TRBJ1-4; no definite D call. CDR1 and CDR2 (germline): SGHVS, FQNEAQ. Trimming took 0 bases from V and 6 from J, leaving 14 bases between them. The CDR3 contains 16 residues. The CDR3 sequence: CASSLALVTADEKLFF. The CDR3 region has the DNA TGTGCCAGCAGCTTAGCGCTAGTTACAGCGGATGAAAAACTGTTTTTT.

This clone was seen at least ten times. Other DNA sequences of this sample code for an identical CDR3. The chain links TRBV27 to TRBJ2-3; no clear D. The CDR3 spans 13 residues. Per germline, CDR1 MNHEY and CDR2 SMNVEV (reference sequence). Trimming took off 0 bases at V and 4 bases at J, with 5 bases between the two ends. The CDR3 sequence: CASSLSRPDTQYF. The CDR3 DNA sequence: TGTGCCAGCAGTTTATCGAGGCCAGATACGCAGTATTTT.

This chain joins TRBV5-1 and TRBJ2-3; D is possibly TRBD1 (6 bases). Germline V gene lookup returns CDR1 SGHRS and CDR2 YFSETQ. The V and J ends lost 5 bases and 0 bases respectively, with 10 bases between them. This CDR3 contains 14 residues. The CDR3, as DNA: TGCGCCAGCAGTATACAGGGTAGCACAGATACGCAGTATTTT. Protein: CASSIQGSTDTQYF.

The chain couples TRBV4-1 to TRBJ1-2; 7 bases are shared with TRBD1. Germline-derived CDR1 and CDR2 are MGHRA and YSYEKL. Unmatched junction bases numbered 8, after V lost 4 bases and J lost 3 bases. The CDR3 is 15 amino acids. The CDR3: CASSPSARGDYGYTF. The CDR3 nucleotides are TGCGCCAGCAGCCCCTCCGCCAGGGGGGACTATGGCTACACCTTC.

J is TRBJ2-7 and V is TRBV2, with 10 positions matching TRBD1. Germline CDR1 and CDR2: SNHLY and FYNNEI. The CDR3 sequence is 13 residues long. Trimming at V came to 10 bases and at J to 2 bases, leaving 5 bases not matched to a gene. The CDR3 nucleotides read TGTGCCACCTCGGGACAGGGGACCTACGAGCAGTACTTC. Protein: CATSGQGTYEQYF. Full variable domain (rest looked up from reference TRBV2 and TRBJ2-7): EPEVTQTPSHQVTQMGQEVILRCVPISNHLYFYWYRQILGQKVEFLVSFYNNEISEKSEIFDDQFSVERPDGSNFTLKIRSTKLEDSAMYFCATSGQGTYEQYFGPGTRLTVT.

The chain employs TRBV4-2 and TRBJ2-5; tentative D call: TRBD1 (5 bases). CDR3 length equals 13 residues. The V gene's germline CDR1 is LGHNA and CDR2 YNFKEQ. V dropped 0 bases and J dropped 5 bases, with 7 bases sitting between them. CDR3 amino acids: CASSQDRAETQYF. For the CDR3, the DNA is TGTGCCAGCAGCCAAGACAGGGCGGAGACCCAGTACTTC.

The genes are TRBV5-6 and TRBJ2-1, with 7 bases lining up with TRBD2. CDR1 SGHDT and CDR2 YYEEEE come from the germline V gene. V lost 7 bases, J lost 6 bases, and 10 bases stayed unmatched. CDR3 length equals 14 residues. Written as DNA, the CDR3 is TGTGCCAGCGGGCCGAGCGGGACTGGCAATGAGCAGTTCTTC. Its protein product is CASGPSGTGNEQFF.

The chain uses TRBV7-8 and TRBJ1-5, with D perhaps TRBD1 (5 bases). From germline, CDR1 is SGHVS and CDR2 FQNEAQ. The CDR3 is made up of 13 amino acids. Trimming stripped 5 bases from V and 3 bases from J, with 8 bases between. In DNA, the CDR3 is TGTGCCAGCAGCCCCGGACACAATCAGCCCCAGCATTTT. It translates to CASSPGHNQPQHF.

V is TRBV5-4 and J is TRBJ2-3; D may be TRBD1 (5 bases). The CDR3 covers 15 residues. Germline lookup yields CDR1 SGHNT and CDR2 YYREEE (reference sequence). With 0 bases removed from V and 1 base from J, the gap between germline ends came to 9 bases. The CDR3 sequence: CASSLGGEGTDTQYF. The CDR3 coding sequence is TGTGCCAGCAGCTTGGGGGGCGAAGGCACAGATACGCAGTATTTT. Based on the CDR3 plus reference TRBV5-4 and TRBJ2-3, the full variable domain is ETGVTQSPTHLIKTRGQQVTLRCSSQSGHNTVSWYQQALGQGPQFIFQYYREEENGRGNFPPRFSGLQFPNYSSELNVNALELDDSALYLCASSLGGEGTDTQYFGPGTRLTVL.

The chain couples TRBV11-3 to TRBJ2-2; a possible D gene is TRBD1 (5 bases). The CDR3 runs 16 residues. V shed 0 bases and J shed 0 bases, with 8 bases lying between them. Germline V gene lookup returns CDR1 SGHNT and CDR2 YENEEA. DNA of the CDR3: TGTGCCAGCAGCTTAGATAGGGGATCGAACACCGGGGAGCTGTTTTTT. Translated: CASSLDRGSNTGELFF.

The rearrangement uses TRBV9 and TRBJ2-1; D possibly corresponds to TRBD2 (7 bases). Trimming stripped 0 bases from V and 13 bases from J, with 14 bases between. Germline V gene sequence: CDR1 SGDLS, CDR2 YYNGEE. This CDR3 has 13 residues. This chain's CDR3 is CASSVGGGTRQFF. CDR3 nucleotide sequence: TGTGCCAGCAGCGTAGGGGGAGGGACAAGACAGTTCTTC. Supplemented by reference TRBV9 and TRBJ2-1, the full variable domain reads DSGVTQTPKHLITATGQRVTLRCSPRSGDLSVYWYQQSLDQGLQFLIQYYNGEERAKGNILERFSAQQFPDLHSELNLSSLELGDSALYFCASSVGGGTRQFFGPGTRLTVL.